The present T cell receptor beta chain was sequenced within a study of regulatory T cells in long-lasting Graves disease. On the study more broadly: Graves' patients diagnosed newly had used antithyroid drugs under 3 months.

V lost 1 base to trimming and J lost 10 bases, with 17 bases between them. CDR3 size: 15 residues. Germline CDR1 and CDR2: SGHTA and FQGNSA. The time point is: newly diagnosed GD, antithyroid drugs for less than 3 months. From PBMCs, RNA was extracted and then used to make the TCR library. TCR beta libraries were built with iRepertoire HTBI primers and Arm-PCR of CDR3 regions. TCRdb analysed the multiplex PCR reads with MiXCR anew, one entry per CDR3 protein. Found here are more than 450,000 distinct CDR3 sequences, 15% to 20% of them singletons; the top ten hold 12%. The same specimen was also included in a second study, on T cells in Graves' hyperthyroidism and ophthalmopathy.

Sample: peripheral blood mononuclear cells (PBMCs), taken at new diagnosis, from a patient treated with antithyroid drugs. The origin of this receptor is a man aged 35 to 55 with Graves disease. V and J are TRBV7-2 and TRBJ2-1; weak D call: TRBD1 (6 bases). For the CDR3, the DNA is TGTGCCAGCAGCTTAGATAGTAGGGGGTTCGGGGAGCAGTTCTTC. As protein: CASSLDSRGFGEQFF. Full variable domain (rest looked up from reference TRBV7-2 and TRBJ2-1): GAGVSQSPSNKVTEKGKDVELRCDPISGHTALYWYRQSLGQGLEFLIYFQGNSAPDKSGLPSDRFSAERTGGSVSTLTIQRTQQEDSAVYLCASSLDSRGFGEQFFGPGTRLTVL.